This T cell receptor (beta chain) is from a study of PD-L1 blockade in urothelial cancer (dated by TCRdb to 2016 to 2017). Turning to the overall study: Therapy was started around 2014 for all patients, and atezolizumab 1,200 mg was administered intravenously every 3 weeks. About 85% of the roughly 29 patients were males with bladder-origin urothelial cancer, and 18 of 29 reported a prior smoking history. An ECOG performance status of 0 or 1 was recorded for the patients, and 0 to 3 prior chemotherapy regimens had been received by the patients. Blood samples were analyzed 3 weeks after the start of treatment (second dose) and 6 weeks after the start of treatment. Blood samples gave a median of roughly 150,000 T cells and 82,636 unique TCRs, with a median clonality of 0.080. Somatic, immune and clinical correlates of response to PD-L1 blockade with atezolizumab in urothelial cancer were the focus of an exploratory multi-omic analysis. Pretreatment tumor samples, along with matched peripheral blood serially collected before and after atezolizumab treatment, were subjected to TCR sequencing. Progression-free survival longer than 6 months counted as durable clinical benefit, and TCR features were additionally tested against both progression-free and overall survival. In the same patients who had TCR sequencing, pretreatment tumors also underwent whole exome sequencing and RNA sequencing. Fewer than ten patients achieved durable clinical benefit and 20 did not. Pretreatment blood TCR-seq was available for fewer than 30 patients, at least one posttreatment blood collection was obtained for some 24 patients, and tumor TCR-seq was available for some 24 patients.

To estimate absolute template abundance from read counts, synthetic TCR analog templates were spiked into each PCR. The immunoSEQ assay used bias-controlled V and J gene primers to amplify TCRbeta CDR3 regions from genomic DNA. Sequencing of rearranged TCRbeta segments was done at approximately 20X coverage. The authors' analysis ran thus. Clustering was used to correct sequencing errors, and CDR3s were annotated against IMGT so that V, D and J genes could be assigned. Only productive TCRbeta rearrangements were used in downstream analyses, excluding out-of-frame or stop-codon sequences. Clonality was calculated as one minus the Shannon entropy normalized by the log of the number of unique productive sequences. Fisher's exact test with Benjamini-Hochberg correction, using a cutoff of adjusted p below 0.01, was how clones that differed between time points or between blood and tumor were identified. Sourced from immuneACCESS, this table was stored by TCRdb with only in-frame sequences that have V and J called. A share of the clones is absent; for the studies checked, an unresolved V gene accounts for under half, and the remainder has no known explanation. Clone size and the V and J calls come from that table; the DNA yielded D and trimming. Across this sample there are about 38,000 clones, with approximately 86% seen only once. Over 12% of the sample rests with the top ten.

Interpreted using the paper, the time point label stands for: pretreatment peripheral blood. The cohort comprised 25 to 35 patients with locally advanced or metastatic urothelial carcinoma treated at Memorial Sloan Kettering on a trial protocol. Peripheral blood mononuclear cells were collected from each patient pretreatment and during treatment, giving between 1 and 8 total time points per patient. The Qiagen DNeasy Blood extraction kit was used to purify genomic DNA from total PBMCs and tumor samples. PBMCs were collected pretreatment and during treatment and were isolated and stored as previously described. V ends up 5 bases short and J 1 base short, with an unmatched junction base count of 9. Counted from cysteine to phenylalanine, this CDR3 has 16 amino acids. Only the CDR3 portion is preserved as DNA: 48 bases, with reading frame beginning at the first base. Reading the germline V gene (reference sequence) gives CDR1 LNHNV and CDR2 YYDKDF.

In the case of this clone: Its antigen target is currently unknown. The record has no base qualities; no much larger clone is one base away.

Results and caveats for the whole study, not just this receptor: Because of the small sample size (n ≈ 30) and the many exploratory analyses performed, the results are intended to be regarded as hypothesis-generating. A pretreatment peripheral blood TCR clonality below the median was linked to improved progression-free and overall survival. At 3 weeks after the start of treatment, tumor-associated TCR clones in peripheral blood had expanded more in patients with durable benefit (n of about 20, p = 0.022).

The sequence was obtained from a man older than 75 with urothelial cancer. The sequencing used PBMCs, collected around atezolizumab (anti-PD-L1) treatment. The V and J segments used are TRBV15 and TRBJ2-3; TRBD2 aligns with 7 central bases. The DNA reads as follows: TGTGCCACCAGCGAGAGGGACTACGGACGCACAGATACGCAGTATTTT. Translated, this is CATSERDYGRTDTQYF.